This T cell receptor beta chain was sequenced for a study of blood T cells in healthy people across ages. Overall study results and limits: Among long-lived donors, naive CD4+ cells were more numerous and diversity higher than in aged donors.

The CDR3 covers 14 residues. CDR1 and CDR2 (germline): SQVTM, ANQGSEA. Trimming cost V 4 bases and J 5 bases, with 15 bases left between them. This clonotype was counted ten times or more. The antigen is undetermined. Sample-barcoded 5' priming and a J-beta primer mix drove a second PCR of roughly 6 to 12 cycles. Each cDNA molecule was tagged by a template-switch adaptor that had 12 random nucleotides. Every sample produced at least 2.5 million CDR3-containing paired-end reads. TCRdb called the 5' RACE reads again in MiXCR, with one record for every CDR3 protein. The profile shows roughly 1,800,000 distinct CDR3 sequences, about 50% of them singletons.

Specimen: blood. This chain joins TRBV29-1 and TRBJ2-1; D remains ambiguous. The clonotype was recovered from a woman between 40 and 55 years old in good health. CDR3 protein: CSVASAATNNEQFF. In nucleotides, the CDR3 is TGCAGCGTTGCATCGGCAGCTACCAACAATGAGCAGTTCTTC.